The 27 T cell receptor beta chains below were found in one sample sequenced in a study of blood T cell repertoires in COVID-19. The method was immunoSEQ multiplex PCR; TCRdb's version includes in-frame clones alone and lacks a portion of them. Found here are 250,000 to 300,000 clones, approximately 85% of them singletons; the top ten hold less than 6.5%. The sample consisted of peripheral blood. These receptors originate from a man aged 45-65 years with active or convalescent COVID-19.

This clone was seen many times. This chain uses TRBV5-4 with TRBJ2-3; D may be TRBD2 (6 bases). This CDR3 has 16 amino acids. V was shortened by 5 bases and J by 2 bases, with 18 bases between the two germline ends. CDR1 SGHNT and CDR2 YYREEE come from the germline V gene (reference sequence). In DNA form, the CDR3 reads TGTGCCAGCAGTCCCGGGACCAGCGGGTTCACAGATACGCAGTATTTT. This gives the protein CASSPGTSGFTDTQYF.

The V call is TRBV19, the J call TRBJ1-2, with 10 bases aligning to TRBD1. CDR3 length: 14 residues. CDR1 and CDR2 (germline): LNHDA, SQIVND (reference sequence). With 8 bases clipped from V and 3 bases from J, the junction kept 6 bases outside the gene matches. CDR3 region: CASSGTGVYYGYTF. In DNA form, the CDR3 reads TGTGCCAGTTCCGGGACAGGGGTTTACTATGGCTACACCTTC.

DNA of the CDR3: TGTGCCAGCAGCTTAGAGGGGGGGGTGCAGTACTTC. This sequence encodes CASSLEGGVQYF. The rearrangement uses TRBV7-2 and TRBJ2-7; D may be TRBD2 (7 bases). This CDR3 has 12 residues. Per the germline V gene, CDR1 is SGHTA and CDR2 is FQGNSA. The V gene lost 1 base and the J gene lost 9 bases, with 10 bases spanning the gap. The variable domain in full, with the rest retrieved from reference TRBV7-2 and TRBJ2-7, is GAGVSQSPSNKVTEKGKDVELRCDPISGHTALYWYRQSLGQGLEFLIYFQGNSAPDKSGLPSDRFSAERTGGSVSTLTIQRTQQEDSAVYLCASSLEGGVQYFGPGTRLTVT.

The chain recombines TRBV30 with TRBJ1-2, with 8 positions matching TRBD1. The J segment lost 7 bases and the V segment lost 0 bases, leaving 13 bases of the junction unmatched. The CDR3 is made up of 16 amino acids. Looked up from germline, CDR1 is GTSNPN and CDR2 is SVGIG (reference sequence). Written as DNA, the CDR3 is TGTGCCTGGAGTGTACCGGGCAGGGGGCGCACCCGTGGCTACACCTTC. This encodes CAWSVPGRGRTRGYTF.

This clone has only one observation. The chain joins TRBV10-2 to TRBJ2-3; 10 nucleotides agree with TRBD2. The V segment lost 2 bases and the J segment 2 bases; nucleotides outside the gene matches: 13. Germline V gives CDR1 WSHSY, CDR2 SAAADI. This CDR3 is built from 19 residues. Here the CDR3 reads CASSERSGRDVKHTDTQYF. The CDR3 nucleotides read TGCGCCAGCAGTGAGAGGAGCGGGAGGGACGTAAAACACACAGATACGCAGTATTTT.

J is TRBJ1-2 and V is TRBV3-1 (or the pseudogene TRBV3-2), with TRBD1 matching 10 bases. The CDR3 consists of 19 residues. Trimming took 2 bases from V and 3 from J; bases not matched to a gene: 15. Germline V gene lookup returns CDR1 LGHDT and CDR2 YNNKEL (reference sequence). The DNA of the CDR3 is TGTGCCAGCAGCCAAAAGATCTGGGGGTATGGGACAGGGGACTATGGCTACACCTTC. Translation: CASSQKIWGYGTGDYGYTF.

This rearrangement joins TRBV18 to TRBJ2-3; 8 nucleotides align to TRBD2. Germline V gene data show CDR1 as KGHSH and CDR2 as LQKENI. The CDR3 runs 14 residues. V dropped 4 bases and J dropped 6; count of bases not matched to a gene: 6. The DNA for the CDR3 is TGTGCCAGCTCACAGTTAGCGGGACTGGATACGCAGTATTTT. Translation: CASSQLAGLDTQYF.

J is TRBJ1-3 and V is TRBV19; 8 bases align to TRBD1. From germline, CDR1 is LNHDA and CDR2 SQIVND (reference sequence). CDR3 length: 16 amino acids. Germline trimming cut 5 bases from V and 0 bases from J; bases unmatched to any gene: 6. CDR3 residues: CASSPRTGTSGNTIYF. The DNA of the CDR3 is TGTGCCAGTAGTCCAAGGACAGGGACCTCTGGAAACACCATATATTTT.

The gene calls are TRBV6-5 and TRBJ2-3, with TRBD2 identical over 8 bases. Per the germline V gene, CDR1 is MNHEY and CDR2 is SVGAGI. Trimming removed 0 bases from V and 6 bases from J; junction bases left unmatched: 8. The CDR3 is 16 amino acids. CDR3 region: CASSYSSAGGGDTQYF. The CDR3 DNA is TGTGCCAGCAGTTACTCCTCGGCGGGAGGAGGGGATACGCAGTATTTT.

V gene TRBV7-9 combines with J gene TRBJ1-5; D gene unclear. Deletions cut 11 bases from V and 1 base from J, with 12 bases between. The CDR3 totals 13 residues. From germline, CDR1 is SEHNR and CDR2 FQNEAQ (reference sequence). CDR3 nucleotides: TGTGCCTCTGGACGGGGAAGCAATCAGCCCCAGCATTTT. Translating it yields CASGRGSNQPQHF.

The V and J genes are TRBV7-9 and TRBJ1-1, with D tentatively TRBD1 (5 bases). Germline loops: CDR1 SEHNR, CDR2 FQNEAQ (reference sequence). V shed 6 bases and J shed 1 base, with 15 bases lying between them. CDR3 size: 15 residues. CDR3 bases: TGTGCCAGCAGTTCGGAGGGTGGGGGGAACACTGAAGCTTTCTTT. This gives the protein CASSSEGGGNTEAFF.

V gene TRBV28 combines with J gene TRBJ2-3; D not certain. The CDR3 length is 13 residues. Germline loops: CDR1 MDHEN, CDR2 SYDVKM. V was trimmed by 9 bases and J by 4 bases, leaving 14 bases between them. CDR3 in DNA: TGTGCCAGTAATTTTCAGGTGGCAGATACGCAGTATTTT. Amino acid sequence: CASNFQVADTQYF. The full variable domain, in which reference TRBV28 and TRBJ2-3 provide the parts outside the CDR3, is DVKVTQSSRYLVKRTGEKVFLECVQDMDHENMFWYRQDPGLGLRLIYFSYDVKMKEKGDIPEGYSVSREKKERFSLILESASTNQTSMYLCASNFQVADTQYFGPGTRLTVL.

The chain employs TRBV20-1 and TRBJ1-1, with no clear D. V was shortened by 3 bases and J by 3 bases, with 5 bases between the two germline ends. The CDR3 is made up of 11 amino acids. Germline V gives CDR1 DFQATT, CDR2 SNEGSKA (reference sequence). The CDR3 sequence is CSASPDTEAFF. CDR3 nucleotide sequence: TGCAGTGCTAGTCCCGACACTGAAGCTTTCTTT.

The chain employs TRBV4-2 and TRBJ1-6; TRBD1 aligns across 7 bases. V trimming: 1 base; J trimming: 8 bases; junction bases outside the gene matches: 8. Per the germline V gene, CDR1 is LGHNA and CDR2 is YNFKEQ. CDR3 length equals 16 residues. The CDR3 region is CASSQVRGGIDSPLHF. DNA of the CDR3: TGTGCCAGCAGCCAAGTTAGAGGGGGCATCGATTCACCCCTCCACTTT.

This clone has a handful of counts. The J gene is TRBJ2-6, the V gene TRBV15; D perhaps matches TRBD2 (5 bases). The CDR3 is 21 amino acids. V was cut by 0 bases and J by 4 bases, with 25 bases left in between. The germline CDR1 and CDR2 sequences are LNHNV and YYDKDF (reference sequence). CDR3 coding DNA: TGTGCCACCAGCAGAGAAGAGGTAGCTTACGGGGTTGGGATGGGGGCCAACGTCCTGACTTTC. Translating it yields CATSREEVAYGVGMGANVLTF.

The rearrangement uses TRBV27 and TRBJ1-4; 8 bases are shared with TRBD1. Per germline, CDR1 MNHEY and CDR2 SMNVEV (reference sequence). The length of the CDR3 is 14 residues. Unmatched junction bases numbered 12, after V lost 9 bases and J lost 9 bases. CDR3 in amino acids: CASGPDRGSQKLFF. CDR3 sequence (DNA): TGTGCCAGTGGGCCCGACAGGGGATCTCAAAAACTGTTTTTT.

This clone was seen only once. The V call is TRBV28, the J call TRBJ1-6; a possible D gene is TRBD1 (6 bases). The length of the CDR3 is 15 residues. V lost 8 bases to trimming and J lost 5 bases, with 16 bases between them. Germline V CDR1 and CDR2: MDHEN, SYDVKM. The CDR3 reads CASVEGGADNSPLHF. CDR3 coding DNA: TGTGCCAGCGTAGAAGGGGGGGCCGATAATTCACCCCTCCACTTT.

This clone has only one observation. CDR3 protein: CASSLGTVSLATSYEQYF. CDR3 in DNA: TGTGCCAGCAGCTTAGGGACAGTTTCACTAGCTACGAGCTACGAGCAGTACTTC. The chain uses TRBV5-6 and TRBJ2-7; tentatively, D is TRBD1 (7 bases). Trimming stripped 2 bases from V and 3 bases from J, with 24 bases between. The CDR3 consists of 18 residues. CDR1 and CDR2 (germline): SGHDT, YYEEEE.

The rearrangement uses TRBV7-9 and TRBJ2-3; D is unclear. With 2 bases removed from V and 2 bases from J, the gap between germline ends came to 11 bases. Germline V lookup: CDR1 SEHNR, CDR2 FQNEAQ (reference sequence). The CDR3 totals 15 residues. CDR3 in amino acids: CASSLSASTTDTQYF. In DNA form, the CDR3 reads TGTGCCAGCAGCTTAAGCGCTAGTACCACAGATACGCAGTATTTT.

J is TRBJ1-5 and V is TRBV6-1, with D possibly TRBD1 on 6 matching bases. The CDR3 loop spans 16 amino acids. The germline V gene has CDR1 MNHNS and CDR2 SASEGT. V was cut by 4 bases and J by 0 bases, with 13 bases left in between. The CDR3 bases are TGTGCCAGCAGTGGGACAGATCTATATAGCAATCAGCCCCAGCATTTT. Translation gives CASSGTDLYSNQPQHF.

This clone was found many times. The chain joins TRBV7-2 to TRBJ2-5; TRBD1 matches 7 bases. Germline CDR1 SGHTA, CDR2 FQGNSA. This CDR3 is 13 amino acids long. V lost 2 bases and J lost 4; bases outside the gene matches: 1. The CDR3: CASSLHRGETQYF. Here the CDR3 DNA reads TGTGCCAGCAGCTTACACAGGGGAGAGACCCAGTACTTC.

This chain links TRBV19 with TRBJ2-4; D is possibly TRBD2 (6 bases). The CDR3 spans 15 residues. Germline assignment: CDR1 LNHDA and CDR2 SQIVND (reference sequence). Trimming pared 5 bases from V and 1 base from J, leaving 12 bases between. The CDR3 nucleotides read TGTGCCAGTAGTTGGGCAGGGAGGGCCAAAAACATTCAGTACTTC. Its translation is CASSWAGRAKNIQYF.

CDR3 region: CASSFRTGPLRATYEQYF. The CDR3, as DNA: TGTGCCAGCAGCTTCCGGACAGGGCCCCTTCGCGCGACCTACGAGCAGTACTTC. The genes are TRBV11-2 and TRBJ2-7; 8 bases are a match to TRBD1. Germline lookup yields CDR1 SGHAT and CDR2 FQNNGV. This CDR3 contains 18 residues. The trim removed 3 bases at V and 2 bases at J, leaving 15 bases unmatched.

The chain is built from TRBV28 and TRBJ2-3; 7 bases are shared with TRBD2. Germline CDR1 is MDHEN and CDR2 is SYDVKM. The ends lost 6 bases at V and 6 bases at J; junction bases unmatched: 9. This CDR3 comprises 14 residues. The CDR3 sequence: CASSPGGGRDTQYF. The CDR3 DNA reads TGTGCCAGCAGCCCCGGCGGGGGTCGGGATACGCAGTATTTT.

This chain connects TRBV10-3 to TRBJ2-5, with TRBD1 matching 9 bases. CDR3 length: 15 residues. The V gene end was trimmed by 2 bases and the J gene end by 5 bases; junction bases not matched to a gene: 6. Germline values: CDR1 ENHRY, CDR2 SYGVKD. The CDR3 region is CAISEEQGARETQYF. The CDR3 region has the DNA TGTGCCATCAGTGAGGAACAGGGGGCCCGGGAGACCCAGTACTTC.

This clone turned up a few times. V is TRBV11-2 and J is TRBJ1-5; D is perhaps TRBD1 (5 bases). The CDR3 has 13 residues. Trimming left V 5 bases short and J 4 bases short, with 9 bases between. The germline V gene encodes CDR1 SGHAT and CDR2 FQNNGV. CDR3 region: CASSDSSNQPQHF. In DNA, the CDR3 is TGTGCCAGCAGCGACAGTTCTAATCAGCCCCAGCATTTT.

The CDR3 sequence is CASSPKLAASGEQYF. For the CDR3, the DNA is TGTGCCAGCTCACCTAAACTAGCGGCATCAGGCGAGCAGTACTTC. J is TRBJ2-7 and V is TRBV18, with 8 bases that match TRBD2. Germline CDR1 and CDR2: KGHSH and LQKENI. The junction had 10 bases not matched to a gene; V was cut back by 3 bases and J by 6 bases. This CDR3 contains 15 residues.